These 20 T cell receptor beta chains originate from one sample sequenced in a study of T cell changes during pregnancy in multiple sclerosis. Sequencing used immunoSEQ multiplex PCR; TCRdb keeps in-frame clones, though not all of them. The sample shows 65,000 to 90,000 clones, around nine tenths of them seen only once. The material sequenced was peripheral blood, taken in the second trimester of pregnancy. The source of these receptors is a female donor with multiple sclerosis, enrolled in a pregnancy study.

This chain links TRBV7-2 with TRBJ1-3; D is ambiguous. The CDR3 length is 17 residues. Trimming took 5 bases from V and 4 from J, leaving 21 bases between them. Germline V gene data show CDR1 as SGHTA and CDR2 as FQGNSA. The CDR3 coding sequence is TGTGCCAGCAGCCCCAACATAGCCGGTCCTCCCGGAAACACCATATATTTT. Residues: CASSPNIAGPPGNTIYF.

This chain uses TRBV29-1 with TRBJ1-2; the D gene is possibly TRBD1 (6 bases). The CDR3 covers 13 residues. Germline CDR1 SQVTM, CDR2 ANQGSEA. Trimming pared 6 bases from V and 4 bases from J, leaving 15 bases between. CDR3: CSVRKGGGYGYTF. The CDR3 bases are TGCAGCGTCCGGAAGGGGGGGGGCTATGGCTACACCTTC.

The V gene is TRBV18, the J gene TRBJ1-5; perhaps TRBD1 as D (5 bases). CDR3 size: 17 residues. Germline V gene sequence: CDR1 KGHSH, CDR2 LQKENI. The germline V and J ends were trimmed by 1 base and 2 bases, with 15 bases remaining between them. The CDR3 nucleotides read TGTGCCAGCTCACCACTTGCTGGGGCCGTGGGCAATCAGCCCCAGCATTTT. Translated: CASSPLAGAVGNQPQHF. Variable domain in full (rest from reference TRBV18 and TRBJ1-5): NAGVMQNPRHLVRRRGQEARLRCSPMKGHSHVYWYRQLPEEGLKFMVYLQKENIIDESGMPKERFSAEFPKEGPSILRIQQVVRGDSAAYFCASSPLAGAVGNQPQHFGDGTRLSIL.

V usage is TRBV29-1 and J usage is TRBJ2-5; 15 positions match TRBD2. CDR1 is SQVTM and CDR2 is ANQGSEA in the germline V gene. The V segment lost 0 bases and the J segment 1 base; nucleotides outside the gene matches: 3. This CDR3 spans 17 amino acids. The chain's CDR3 is CSVEDRTSGRVQETQYF. CDR3 DNA sequence: TGCAGCGTTGAAGATCGGACTAGCGGGAGGGTCCAAGAGACCCAGTACTTC.

The count of this clone is one. The gene calls are TRBV7-2 and TRBJ1-5, with TRBD1 as a possible D gene (5 bases). Germline V gene data show CDR1 as SGHTA and CDR2 as FQGNSA. CDR3 length: 15 residues. V was shortened by 3 bases and J by 6 bases, with 15 bases between the two germline ends. Here the CDR3 DNA reads TGTGCCAGCAGCTTGACTCAGGGAGGAACTCAGCCCCAGCATTTT. This sequence encodes CASSLTQGGTQPQHF.

V is TRBV18 and J is TRBJ2-7; D remains ambiguous. Germline CDR1 and CDR2: KGHSH and LQKENI. The V end was cut by 4 bases, the J end by 3 bases, with 13 bases between. The CDR3 has 14 residues. The CDR3 DNA reads TGTGCCAGCTCACAACGACGACTGGACTACGAGCAGTACTTC. Residues: CASSQRRLDYEQYF.

This clone has a single count. V gene TRBV19 combines with J gene TRBJ2-1; D is perhaps TRBD2 (7 bases). The length of the CDR3 is 15 residues. The V gene's germline CDR1 is LNHDA and CDR2 SQIVND (reference sequence). With 4 bases removed from V and 6 bases from J, the gap between germline ends came to 16 bases. CDR3 bases: TGTGCCAGTAGTACCGGGGGCGGGAGAGGCAATGAGCAGTTCTTC. Its translation: CASSTGGGRGNEQFF.

DNA of the CDR3: TGTGCCAGTAGTATTCACGGGACAGGCTACGAGCAGTACTTC. It yields the protein CASSIHGTGYEQYF. This chain joins TRBV19 and TRBJ2-7; 8 nucleotides line up with TRBD1. Trimming cost V 3 bases and J 3 bases; bases outside gene matches: 4. The germline CDR1 and CDR2 sequences are LNHDA and SQIVND (reference sequence). The length of the CDR3 is 14 residues.

The chain links TRBV11-3 to TRBJ2-1, with 7 bases that match TRBD2. Germline V gene sequence: CDR1 SGHNT, CDR2 YENEEA. The trim removed 4 bases at V and 0 bases at J, leaving 9 bases unmatched. The length of the CDR3 is 17 residues. The CDR3 region has the DNA TGTGCCAGCAGCTCCGTTTTCCTAGCGGACTCCTACAATGAGCAGTTCTTC. The encoded protein is CASSSVFLADSYNEQFF.

This clone was detected a few times. The chain recombines TRBV6-6 with TRBJ1-2; D possibly corresponds to TRBD1 (6 bases). Trimming shortened V by 4 bases and J by 8 bases, and 11 bases separated the two germline ends. The CDR3 is made up of 12 amino acids. The germline CDR1 and CDR2 sequences are MNHNY and SVGAGI (reference sequence). The CDR3 bases are TGTGCCAGCAGTTTATACAGGGAGGGCTACACCTTC. Its protein is CASSLYREGYTF.

In this sample, this clone turned up once. This chain joins TRBV6-1 and TRBJ2-7; perhaps TRBD1 as D (6 bases). CDR1 is MNHNS, CDR2 SASEGT, per germline. Trimming removed 6 bases at V and 0 bases at J, with 9 bases between. This CDR3 region has 13 residues. The CDR3 here is CASSGQSSYEQYF. CDR3 DNA sequence: TGTGCCAGCAGCGGACAGAGCTCCTACGAGCAGTACTTC.

The chain uses TRBV21-1 and TRBJ2-5; the DNA was not compared with TRBD2, the D call given in the table. TRBV21-1 is designated a pseudogene. This CDR3 comprises 13 residues. CDR3 nucleotide sequence: TGTGCCAGCAGCAAGACTAGCCCCGAGACCCAGTACTTC. Its translation: CASSKTSPETQYF.

V gene TRBV5-1 combines with J gene TRBJ2-4, with TRBD1 matching over 10 bases. The germline V gene has CDR1 SGHRS and CDR2 YFSETQ. The CDR3 spans 18 residues. J lost 1 base, V lost 0 bases, and 7 bases had no gene match. CDR3 bases: TGCGCCAGCAGCTTGGCTAGACAGGGGGCAGCGGCCAAAAACATTCAGTACTTC. Residues: CASSLARQGAAAKNIQYF. The complete variable domain, with remaining parts taken from reference TRBV5-1 and TRBJ2-4, reads KAGVTQTPRYLIKTRGQQVTLSCSPISGHRSVSWYQQTPGQGLQFLFEYFSETQRNKGNFPGRFSGRQFSNSRSEMNVSTLELGDSALYLCASSLARQGAAAKNIQYFGAGTRLSVL.

The rearrangement joins TRBV19 to TRBJ2-6; D uncertain. The CDR3 covers 18 residues. Trimming left V 6 bases short and J 0 bases short, with 18 bases between. Germline loops: CDR1 LNHDA, CDR2 SQIVND (reference sequence). CDR3 residues: CASRLDNLPTSGANVLTF. The CDR3 DNA is TGTGCCAGTAGGCTTGACAACCTACCCACCTCTGGGGCCAACGTCCTGACTTTC.

V and J are TRBV19 and TRBJ2-3, with D tentatively TRBD2 (5 bases). The CDR3 is made up of 13 amino acids. V dropped 7 bases and J dropped 4 bases, with 12 bases sitting between them. Germline CDR1 reads LNHDA; CDR2 reads SQIVND (reference sequence). As DNA, the CDR3 is TGTGCCAGTACAGGAGGCTCCCCAGATACGCAGTATTTT. Protein: CASTGGSPDTQYF. The full variable domain, with the rest looked up from reference TRBV19 and TRBJ2-3, is DGGITQSPKYLFRKEGQNVTLSCEQNLNHDAMYWYRQDPGQGLRLIYYSQIVNDFQKGDIAEGYSVSREKKESFPLTVTSAQKNPTAFYLCASTGGSPDTQYFGPGTRLTVL.

The gene calls are TRBV5-1 and TRBJ2-3; D may be TRBD2 (5 bases). With 0 bases removed from V and 3 bases from J, the gap between germline ends came to 11 bases. The germline CDR1 and CDR2 sequences are SGHRS and YFSETQ. CDR3 size: 15 residues. The CDR3 reads CASSLEASRTDTQYF. DNA of the CDR3: TGCGCCAGCAGCTTGGAGGCTAGCCGTACAGATACGCAGTATTTT.

This sequence joins TRBV5-4 and TRBJ2-5; tentatively, D is TRBD2 (7 bases). CDR1 and CDR2 from the germline V gene are SGHNT and YYREEE (reference sequence). Trimming cost V 0 bases and J 4 bases, with 19 bases left between them. The CDR3 has 17 amino acids. CDR3 amino acids: CASSLGTEGGPGETQYF. In nucleotides, the CDR3 is TGTGCCAGCAGCTTGGGGACAGAGGGGGGGCCGGGAGAGACCCAGTACTTC.

This chain links TRBV7-9 with TRBJ2-5; 7 positions agree with TRBD2. This CDR3 spans 15 amino acids. Germline V gene lookup returns CDR1 SEHNR and CDR2 FQNEAQ (reference sequence). The junction had 7 bases not matched to a gene; V was cut back by 5 bases and J by 1 base. The chain's CDR3 is CASSPLAGPQETQYF. In DNA form, the CDR3 reads TGTGCCAGCAGCCCGTTAGCGGGCCCCCAAGAGACCCAGTACTTC. The entire variable domain, with the rest obtained from reference TRBV7-9 and TRBJ2-5, is as follows: DTGVSQNPRHKITKRGQNVTFRCDPISEHNRLYWYRQTLGQGPEFLTYFQNEAQLEKSRLLSDRFSAERPKGSFSTLEIQRTEQGDSAMYLCASSPLAGPQETQYFGPGTRLLVL.

The chain uses TRBV12-5 and TRBJ2-5, with D uncertain. The CDR3 sequence is 11 residues long. V lost 8 bases and J 3 bases, leaving 7 bases between the germline ends. Germline V gene data show CDR1 as LGHNT and CDR2 as FRNRAP. The CDR3 is CASLLKETQYF. The CDR3 nucleotides are TGTGCTAGTTTGTTAAAAGAGACCCAGTACTTC.

The chain couples TRBV5-4 to TRBJ2-7; TRBD1 is a possible D gene (5 bases). The CDR3 covers 13 residues. Trimming pared 0 bases from V and 3 bases from J, leaving 7 bases between. Germline CDR1 and CDR2: SGHNT and YYREEE (reference sequence). DNA for the CDR3: TGTGCCAGCAGCTTGGGACAGAACTACGAGCAGTACTTC. It translates to CASSLGQNYEQYF.